This TCR beta chain was identified in a study of identical twins. Study-wide findings and caveats: For out-of-frame alpha sequences shared by twins, low generation probability was in excess.

A universal primer site was added by template switching, and unique molecular identifiers were carried by the cDNA. TCRdb re-called the 5' RACE reads with MiXCR, one entry per CDR3 protein. The profile shows about 240,000 distinct CDR3 sequences, about 12% of them singletons. Deletions cut 0 bases from V and 5 bases from J, with 4 bases between. In germline, CDR1 is LNHNV, CDR2 YYDKDF (reference sequence). This CDR3 contains 13 residues. This clonotype was counted between two and nine times. Its antigen is unidentified. This sample was shared with a second study, whose subject was yellow fever vaccine responses in identical twins.

This receptor was identified in a woman between 18 and 29 years old in good health. Source material: memory (CD45RO+) T cells sorted from blood. The chain recombines TRBV15 with TRBJ2-2; no clear D gene. The CDR3, as DNA: TGTGCCACCAGCAGAGAAGGGACCGGGGAGCTGTTTTTT. Protein sequence: CATSREGTGELFF.